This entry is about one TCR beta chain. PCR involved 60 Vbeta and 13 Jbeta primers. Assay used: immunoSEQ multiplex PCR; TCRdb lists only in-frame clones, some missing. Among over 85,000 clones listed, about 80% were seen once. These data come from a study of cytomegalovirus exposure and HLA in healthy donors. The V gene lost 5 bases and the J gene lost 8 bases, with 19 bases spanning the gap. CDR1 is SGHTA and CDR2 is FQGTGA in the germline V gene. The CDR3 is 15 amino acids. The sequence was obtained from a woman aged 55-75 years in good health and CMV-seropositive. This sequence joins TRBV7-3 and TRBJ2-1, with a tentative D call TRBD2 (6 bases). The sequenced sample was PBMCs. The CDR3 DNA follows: TGTGCCAGCAGCAAGACTAGTAGGCCCCTCGATGAGCAGTTCTTC. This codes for CASSKTSRPLDEQFF.